This TCR beta chain was found in a study of spatial heterogeneity in lung cancer. Time point here: sample taken at primary tumor resection. No cells were sorted before sequencing. The whole RNA sequenced was extracted from tumor, nontumor lung or frozen PBMC. Germline V gives CDR1 SQVTM, CDR2 ANQGSEA. The V gene lost 6 bases and the J gene lost 0 bases, with 15 bases spanning the gap. This CDR3 has 15 amino acids. TCRdb reprocessed the 5' RACE reads via MiXCR and lists one record per CDR3 protein. The table shows about 95,000 distinct CDR3 sequences, with roughly 9.5% occurring only once. The J gene is TRBJ2-1, the V gene TRBV29-1, with D perhaps TRBD2 (5 bases). The sequencing used PBMCs, collected at surgery. The clonotype was recovered from a male donor with early-stage non-small cell lung cancer. The CDR3 region is CSVAQRKSSYNEQFF. CDR3 nucleotide sequence: TGCAGCGTGGCCCAGCGGAAGAGCTCCTACAATGAGCAGTTCTTC.